Presented here are 27 T cell receptor beta chains from one specimen sequenced in a study of blood T cell repertoires in COVID-19. Some clones are missing from TCRdb's copy, which holds only in-frame ones; the method was immunoSEQ multiplex PCR. The sample lists 200,000 to 250,000 clones, about 83% occurring once. Input material: peripheral blood. The receptors shown here come from a woman in her thirties with COVID-19, enrolled during active disease.

For this clone: Other DNA sequences in the same sample also yield this CDR3. J is TRBJ1-4 and V is TRBV9, with D perhaps TRBD1 (6 bases). The length of the CDR3 is 14 residues. Trimming removed 2 bases from V and 3 bases from J, with 8 bases in between. CDR1 SGDLS and CDR2 YYNGEE come from the germline V gene. The CDR3 bases are TGTGCCAGCAGCGTGGCAGGGGCTAATGAAAAACTGTTTTTT. Encoded protein: CASSVAGANEKLFF.

Of note for this clone: A read error may account for a junction end that differs from germline. V usage is TRBV25-1 and J usage is TRBJ2-7, with TRBD1 matching over 9 bases. Germline CDR1 and CDR2: MGHDK and SYGVNS. This CDR3 spans 16 amino acids. The CDR3 region is CASSVDTGTGSSEQYF. For the CDR3, the DNA is TGTGCCAGCAGTGTAGACACCGGGACAGGGTCCTCCGAGCAGTACTTC.

This chain connects TRBV3-1 (or the pseudogene TRBV3-2) to TRBJ2-7, with D maybe TRBD2 (6 bases). The length of the CDR3 is 16 residues. Germline V CDR1 and CDR2: LGHDT, YNNKEL (reference sequence). V was shortened by 1 base and J by 3 bases, with 16 bases between the two germline ends. The CDR3 protein is CASSQVVGTSNYEQYF. CDR3 in DNA: TGTGCCAGCAGCCAAGTTGTCGGCACTAGCAACTACGAGCAGTACTTC.

The J gene is TRBJ2-7, the V gene TRBV6-6; 9 bases align to TRBD2. The CDR3 length is 15 residues. V was clipped by 4 bases and J by 2 bases; unmatched bases: 6. From germline, CDR1 is MNHNY and CDR2 SVGAGI (reference sequence). The CDR3 region is CASSSPSGEAYEQYF. CDR3 sequence (DNA): TGTGCCAGCAGTTCCCCTAGCGGGGAAGCCTACGAGCAGTACTTC.

V usage is TRBV19 and J usage is TRBJ2-1; 9 positions match TRBD2. The V and J ends lost 7 bases and 3 bases, in that order; junction bases with no gene match: 7. Germline V lookup: CDR1 LNHDA, CDR2 SQIVND (reference sequence). The CDR3 sequence is 15 residues long. CDR3 sequence reads: CASKLTSGLYNEQFF. Written as DNA, the CDR3 is TGTGCCAGTAAGCTGACTAGCGGCCTCTACAATGAGCAGTTCTTC.

This clone came up many times. CDR3 region: CASSGGVNTEAFF. The CDR3 DNA sequence: TGTGCCAGCAGCGGAGGGGTGAACACTGAAGCTTTCTTT. This chain links TRBV2 with TRBJ1-1, with a weak D call TRBD1 (5 bases). Trimming stripped 6 bases from V and 0 bases from J, with 8 bases between. The CDR3 covers 13 residues. The germline CDR1 and CDR2 sequences are SNHLY and FYNNEI.

This clone was observed a handful of times. V gene TRBV16 combines with J gene TRBJ1-2; no reliable D call. The ends were cut back, 1 base at V and 5 bases at J, with 5 bases in the middle. This CDR3 is built from 12 residues. In germline, CDR1 is KGHSY, CDR2 FQNENV. CDR3 amino acids: CASSQFVYGYTF. The CDR3 DNA reads as TGTGCCAGCAGCCAATTCGTTTATGGCTACACCTTC. Complete variable domain (other parts from reference TRBV16 and TRBJ1-2): GEEVAQTPKHLVRGEGQKAKLYCAPIKGHSYVFWYQQVLKNEFKFLISFQNENVFDETGMPKERFSAKCLPNSPCSLEIQATKLEDSAVYFCASSQFVYGYTFGSGTRLTVV.

This clone has only a few counts. This chain uses TRBV20-1 with TRBJ1-2; 8 positions agree with TRBD1. Germline-derived CDR1 and CDR2 are DFQATT and SNEGSKA (reference sequence). V trimming: 6 bases; J trimming: 4 bases; junction bases outside the gene matches: 1. There are 11 residues in the CDR3. In DNA, the CDR3 is TGCAGTGCCGGACAGGGCTATGGCTACACCTTC. Amino acid sequence: CSAGQGYGYTF.

This chain uses TRBV14 with TRBJ2-5; TRBD1 might be the D (6 bases). The CDR3 covers 14 residues. Germline CDR1 is SGHDN and CDR2 is FVKESK. V was trimmed by 5 bases and J by 3 bases, leaving 13 bases between them. CDR3 sequence: CASSARDTKETQYF. The DNA of the CDR3 is TGTGCCAGCAGCGCACGGGACACAAAAGAGACCCAGTACTTC.

Only a few counts were recorded for this clone. The genes are TRBV7-9 and TRBJ2-1; the match to TRBD2 covers 9 bases. The CDR3 runs to 15 residues. Germline CDR1 reads SEHNR; CDR2 reads FQNEAQ (reference sequence). J gave up 6 bases and V 2 bases, and 5 bases lay outside the gene matches. The CDR3 protein is CASSLTSGPVNEQFF. For the CDR3, the DNA is TGTGCCAGCAGCTTAACTAGCGGGCCGGTCAATGAGCAGTTCTTC.

This chain links TRBV28 with TRBJ1-4; D might be TRBD1 (5 bases). Germline loops: CDR1 MDHEN, CDR2 SYDVKM. CDR3 length: 14 residues. V lost 5 bases to trimming and J lost 4 bases, with 11 bases between them. CDR3 DNA: TGTGCCAGCAGTCCAGGGTATGATAATGAAAAACTGTTTTTT. Its translation is CASSPGYDNEKLFF.

The chain carries TRBV18 and TRBJ1-2, with unresolved D. The V end was cut by 3 bases, the J end by 5 bases, with 10 bases between. The CDR3 totals 13 residues. CDR1 is KGHSH and CDR2 is LQKENI in the germline V gene. This CDR3 reads CASSPDLRYGYTF. The CDR3 DNA is TGTGCCAGCTCACCGGACTTACGTTATGGCTACACCTTC.

The chain joins TRBV30 to TRBJ1-1; tentatively, D is TRBD1 (6 bases). The CDR3 runs 13 residues. V lost 1 base and J lost 4, with 10 bases in between. Per the germline V gene, CDR1 is GTSNPN and CDR2 is SVGIG (reference sequence). The CDR3 loop reads CAWSGQAPTEAFF. The DNA of the CDR3 is TGTGCCTGGAGTGGACAGGCCCCCACTGAAGCTTTCTTT.

With respect to this clone: At the DNA level, this CDR3 is encoded by other sequences in the same sample as well. This chain links TRBV9 with TRBJ2-3, with a tentative D call TRBD1 (7 bases). CDR3 length equals 14 residues. Germline CDR1 is SGDLS and CDR2 is YYNGEE. With 2 bases removed from V and 4 bases from J, the gap between germline ends came to 11 bases. The CDR3 sequence is CASSVGRGADTQYF. The CDR3 DNA reads TGTGCCAGCAGCGTGGGCAGGGGGGCAGATACGCAGTATTTT.

This chain uses TRBV5-4 with TRBJ2-7; weak D call: TRBD2 (5 bases). This CDR3 has 13 amino acids. Germline CDR1 and CDR2: SGHNT and YYREEE (reference sequence). The ends were cut back, 0 bases at V and 3 bases at J, with 7 bases in the middle. CDR3 nucleotides: TGTGCCAGCAGCTTGGACGGACTCTACGAGCAGTACTTC. It specifies CASSLDGLYEQYF.

This clone has ten or more counts. The genes are TRBV28 and TRBJ1-5; no clear D gene. This CDR3 region has 14 residues. V lost 1 base and J 0 bases, leaving 4 bases between the germline ends. Germline V gives CDR1 MDHEN, CDR2 SYDVKM. CDR3 nucleotide sequence: TGTGCCAGCAGTTTATCAGGTAGCAATCAGCCCCAGCATTTT. Residues: CASSLSGSNQPQHF. Full variable domain (outside the CDR3, taken from reference TRBV28 and TRBJ1-5): DVKVTQSSRYLVKRTGEKVFLECVQDMDHENMFWYRQDPGLGLRLIYFSYDVKMKEKGDIPEGYSVSREKKERFSLILESASTNQTSMYLCASSLSGSNQPQHFGDGTRLSIL.

The chain uses TRBV28 and TRBJ1-2, with 7 bases identical to TRBD1. The CDR3 spans 17 residues. CDR1 and CDR2 (germline): MDHEN, SYDVKM. After removal of 4 bases from V and 0 bases from J, the junction contained 11 bases not matched to a gene. The CDR3 nucleotides read TGTGCCAGCAGTTCTCTCTTACAGGGGATTACTAACTATGGCTACACCTTC. This translates into CASSSLLQGITNYGYTF.

The chain carries TRBV10-3 and TRBJ1-4; 9 bases are a match to TRBD1. This CDR3 has 15 amino acids. Trimming cost V 0 bases and J 6 bases; bases outside gene matches: 2. Germline CDR1 is ENHRY and CDR2 is SYGVKD. CDR3 amino acids: CAISESRQGDEKLFF. CDR3 nucleotides: TGTGCCATCAGTGAGTCTAGACAGGGGGATGAAAAACTGTTTTTT.

Remarks on this clone: The junction shows a germline mismatch at one end, possibly a read error. V gene TRBV11-2 combines with J gene TRBJ1-2; TRBD1 aligns across 9 bases. The CDR3 extends over 14 amino acids. CDR1 and CDR2 (germline): SGHAT, FQNNGV. The CDR3, as DNA: TGTGCCAGCAGCTTAGTGACAGGGGGGCGAGGAAGGGCCTTC. This codes for CASSLVTGGRGRAF.

The chain employs TRBV19 and TRBJ2-3, with 7 positions matching TRBD2. This CDR3 spans 12 amino acids. CDR1 is LNHDA and CDR2 is SQIVND in the germline V gene (reference sequence). J was trimmed by 6 bases and V by 6 bases; bases with no gene match: 3. The CDR3 region has the DNA TGTGCCAGTAGGGGGGGGAGTGATACGCAGTATTTT. Protein: CASRGGSDTQYF.

The V gene is TRBV19, the J gene TRBJ2-2; 9 bases are a match to TRBD2. CDR3 length: 17 residues. V lost 5 bases, J lost 5 bases, and 12 bases stayed unmatched. In germline, CDR1 is LNHDA, CDR2 SQIVND (reference sequence). DNA of the CDR3: TGTGCCAGTAGTCACCCCGGGGTAGCGGGAGTTACCGGGGAGCTGTTTTTT. This encodes CASSHPGVAGVTGELFF.

This clone occurred once. The J gene is TRBJ2-4, the V gene TRBV7-2, with D possibly matching TRBD1 (5 bases). Germline CDR1 reads SGHTA; CDR2 reads FQGNSA. The V end was cut by 4 bases, the J end by 0 bases, with 16 bases between. There are 17 residues in the CDR3. The CDR3 here is CASSSLTALVAKNIQYF. In DNA form, the CDR3 reads TGTGCCAGCAGCTCCCTGACAGCACTTGTAGCCAAAAACATTCAGTACTTC.

The rearrangement links TRBV19 to TRBJ1-2; 7 nucleotides match TRBD1. Per the germline V gene, CDR1 is LNHDA and CDR2 is SQIVND (reference sequence). This CDR3 has 14 residues. V lost 5 bases, J lost 8 bases, and 11 bases stayed unmatched. The chain's CDR3 is CASSSRARGLGYTF. The CDR3 nucleotides are TGTGCCAGTAGTTCGCGAGCAAGGGGGCTCGGCTACACCTTC.

This sequence joins TRBV12-3 or TRBV12-4 and TRBJ1-5; the D is unclear. This CDR3 has 13 residues. Trimming cost V 2 bases and J 7 bases, with 9 bases left between them. The CDR3 spells CASSLNGEQPQHF. Here the CDR3 DNA reads TGTGCCAGCAGTTTAAACGGGGAACAGCCCCAGCATTTT.

Remarks on this clone: The same CDR3 arises from other DNA sequences in this sample as well. The J gene is TRBJ1-1, the V gene TRBV19; D gene ambiguous. The V and J ends lost 4 bases and 1 base respectively, with 7 bases between them. The CDR3 sequence is 13 residues long. Germline V CDR1 and CDR2: LNHDA, SQIVND (reference sequence). The CDR3 loop is CASSTRGNTEAFF. The CDR3 DNA is TGTGCCAGTAGTACACGGGGGAACACTGAAGCTTTCTTT. Based on the CDR3 plus reference TRBV19 and TRBJ1-1, the full variable domain is DGGITQSPKYLFRKEGQNVTLSCEQNLNHDAMYWYRQDPGQGLRLIYYSQIVNDFQKGDIAEGYSVSREKKESFPLTVTSAQKNPTAFYLCASSTRGNTEAFFGQGTRLTVV.

The V and J genes are TRBV4-2 and TRBJ2-3; D is perhaps TRBD1 (5 bases). The CDR3 has 13 amino acids. Germline V gene lookup returns CDR1 LGHNA and CDR2 YNFKEQ. V lost 1 base and J lost 5, with 7 bases in between. CDR3 in amino acids: CASSQGGKDTQYF. CDR3 DNA: TGTGCCAGCAGCCAAGGGGGCAAAGATACGCAGTATTTT.

V gene TRBV18 combines with J gene TRBJ2-5, with D perhaps matching TRBD1 (5 bases). The CDR3 has 14 residues. Germline lookup yields CDR1 KGHSH and CDR2 LQKENI. V gave up 3 bases and J gave up 5 bases, with 13 bases separating them. The CDR3 sequence: CASSPGPSRETQYF. The DNA for the CDR3 is TGTGCCAGCTCACCGGGGCCCAGTAGGGAGACCCAGTACTTC. The full variable domain, in which reference TRBV18 and TRBJ2-5 provide the parts outside the CDR3, is NAGVMQNPRHLVRRRGQEARLRCSPMKGHSHVYWYRQLPEEGLKFMVYLQKENIIDESGMPKERFSAEFPKEGPSILRIQQVVRGDSAAYFCASSPGPSRETQYFGPGTRLLVL.